Reported below is one TCR beta chain. What it binds is unknown. This entry is derived from a study of memory CD4+ T cells and cytomegalovirus serostatus. Study-level background: Donors were healthy Belgian adults, 10 or so CMV seropositive and 20 to 25 seronegative.

The table came from immunoSEQ multiplex PCR; TCRdb's copy has only in-frame clones and leaves some out. The sample has 40,000 to 55,000 clones, about four fifths seen once; the top ten hold roughly 2%. Notes on the study in general: 67 of 164 known CMV-associated TCRbeta sequences appeared in CD4+ memory. CMV serostatus prediction reached median AUC roughly 0.95, or 0.91 with US-trained model.

The sort gate was single viable CD3+CD4+CD8-CD45RO+ cells for memory CD4+ T cells. Germline CDR1 LNHDA, CDR2 SQIVND (reference sequence). This CDR3 has 13 amino acids. Trimming stripped 7 bases from V and 5 bases from J, with 12 bases between. This chain connects TRBV19 to TRBJ1-5; D is perhaps TRBD1 (6 bases). This sequence originates from an adult in good health and CMV-seropositive. Sequences were obtained from memory CD4+ T cells from blood. Here the CDR3 reads CASKQGWDQPQHF. The CDR3 bases are TGTGCCAGTAAACAGGGTTGGGATCAGCCCCAGCATTTT.